The T cell receptor beta chain described here comes from a study of cytomegalovirus exposure and HLA in healthy donors. General study points: 87-base-pair reads could not separate some V segments, including TRBV6-2 and TRBV6-3. Relative to the roughly 640-donor mean, N-insertions were reportedly fewer in an Asian-associated ancestry cluster in a later analysis.

The CDR3 is made up of 14 amino acids. The germline V and J ends were trimmed by 6 bases and 4 bases, with 15 bases remaining between them. Germline CDR1 MNHNS, CDR2 SASEGT. As for this clone: Its antigen remains unknown.

The PCR contained 60 Vbeta and 13 Jbeta primers. Using immunoSEQ multiplex PCR, the repertoire was profiled, and TCRdb retains in-frame clones only, with some absent. The sample has approximately 180,000 clones; 70% to 85% are singletons. The sample consisted of PBMCs. This chain links TRBV6-1 with TRBJ1-1; D is perhaps TRBD1 (5 bases). This clonotype originated in a woman aged 60-70 years in good health and CMV-seropositive. The CDR3 loop reads CASSSAGAGTEAFF. CDR3 bases: TGTGCCAGCAGCTCCGCTGGGGCTGGCACTGAAGCTTTCTTT.